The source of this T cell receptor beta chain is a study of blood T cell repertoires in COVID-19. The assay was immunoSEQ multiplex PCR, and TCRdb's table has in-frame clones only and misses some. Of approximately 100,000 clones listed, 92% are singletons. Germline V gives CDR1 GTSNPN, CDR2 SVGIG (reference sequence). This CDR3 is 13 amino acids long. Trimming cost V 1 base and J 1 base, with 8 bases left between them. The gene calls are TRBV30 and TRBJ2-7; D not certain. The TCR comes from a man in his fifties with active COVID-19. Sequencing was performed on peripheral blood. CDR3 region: CAWSEALSYEQYF. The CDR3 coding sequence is TGTGCCTGGAGTGAAGCATTATCCTACGAGCAGTACTTC.